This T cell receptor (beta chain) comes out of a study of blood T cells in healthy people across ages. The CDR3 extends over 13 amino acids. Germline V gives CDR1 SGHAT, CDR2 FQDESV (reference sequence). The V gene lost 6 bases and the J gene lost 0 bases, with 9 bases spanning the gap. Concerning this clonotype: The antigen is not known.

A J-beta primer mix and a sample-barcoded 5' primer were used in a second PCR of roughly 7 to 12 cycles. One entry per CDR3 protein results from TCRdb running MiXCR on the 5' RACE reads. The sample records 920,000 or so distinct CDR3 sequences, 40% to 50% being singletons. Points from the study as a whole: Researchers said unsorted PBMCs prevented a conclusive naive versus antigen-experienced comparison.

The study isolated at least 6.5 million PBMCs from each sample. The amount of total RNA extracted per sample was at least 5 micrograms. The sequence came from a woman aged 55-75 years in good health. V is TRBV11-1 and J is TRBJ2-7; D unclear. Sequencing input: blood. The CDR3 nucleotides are TGTGCCAGCAGGAAGGGTACCTCCTACGAGCAGTACTTC. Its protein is CASRKGTSYEQYF.